This T cell receptor beta chain was documented in a study of blood T cell repertoires in COVID-19. The repertoire was sequenced with immunoSEQ multiplex PCR; TCRdb's copy has only in-frame clones and lacks some. The sample yields 200,000 to 250,000 clones, approximately 80% seen once. This CDR3 comprises 14 residues. In germline, CDR1 is LNHDA, CDR2 SQIVND (reference sequence). The V and J ends lost 7 bases and 4 bases respectively, with 14 bases between them. Sequencing used PBMCs or T cells enriched from blood (not recorded which). J is TRBJ1-3 and V is TRBV19, with D possibly being TRBD1 (6 bases). The sequence came from a man aged 40-49 years who had recovered from COVID-19. CDR3 protein: CASTLGTYGNTIYF. The CDR3 bases are TGTGCCAGTACCCTCGGGACATACGGAAACACCATATATTTT.